This record covers a single T cell receptor beta chain. This entry comes from a study of human T cells and chemical hapten exposure. Time point given: pre-sensitization, week 0. Treatment here: therapeutic diphenylcyclopropenone sensitization with weekly scalp DPC. TCRdb re-derived calls from the RACE reads in MiXCR, one entry per CDR3 protein. The sample shows some 70,000 distinct CDR3 sequences, roughly 11% of them seen only once. Trimming shortened V by 1 base and J by 3 bases, and 12 bases separated the two germline ends. Germline CDR1 reads SNHLY; CDR2 reads FYNNEI. The length of the CDR3 is 15 residues.

The sequences come from whole blood, collected in connection with sensitization to the hapten diphenylcyclopropenone (DPC). The chain has TRBV2 and TRBJ2-5, with a tentative D call TRBD2 (5 bases). This TCR derives from a woman aged 50 to 60 with alopecia areata. Some clones in this sample may be carry-over from other donors' samples. The CDR3 loop reads CASSEVATPEETQYF. CDR3 bases: TGTGCCAGCAGTGAAGTAGCGACACCTGAAGAGACCCAGTACTTC.